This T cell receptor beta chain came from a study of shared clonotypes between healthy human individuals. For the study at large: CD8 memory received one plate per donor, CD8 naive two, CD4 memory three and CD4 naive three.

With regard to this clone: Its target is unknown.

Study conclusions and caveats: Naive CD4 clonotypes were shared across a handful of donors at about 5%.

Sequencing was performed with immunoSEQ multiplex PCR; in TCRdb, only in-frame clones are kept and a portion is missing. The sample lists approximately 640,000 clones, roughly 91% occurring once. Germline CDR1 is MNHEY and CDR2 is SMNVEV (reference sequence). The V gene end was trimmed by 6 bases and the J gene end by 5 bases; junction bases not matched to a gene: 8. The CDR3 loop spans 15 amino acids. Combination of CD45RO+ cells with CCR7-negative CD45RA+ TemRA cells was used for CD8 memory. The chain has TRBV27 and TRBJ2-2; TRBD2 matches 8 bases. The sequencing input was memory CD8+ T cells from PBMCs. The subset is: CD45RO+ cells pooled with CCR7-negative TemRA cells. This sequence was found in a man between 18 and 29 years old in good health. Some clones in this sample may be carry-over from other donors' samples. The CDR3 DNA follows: TGTGCCAGCAGGGACGCGGGAGGTTATACCGGGGAGCTGTTTTTT. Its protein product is CASRDAGGYTGELFF.